A single sample is the source of the 26 T cell receptor beta chains below, sequenced in a study of cytomegalovirus exposure and HLA in healthy donors. A multiplex PCR was run with 60 Vbeta primers and 13 Jbeta primers. Using immunoSEQ multiplex PCR, the repertoire was profiled, and TCRdb retains in-frame clones only, with some absent. The table lists roughly 80,000 clones, around two thirds of them singletons. The sequenced sample consisted of PBMCs. Receptor source: a woman aged 45-65 years in good health and CMV-seropositive.

The J gene is TRBJ1-6, the V gene TRBV23-1; tentative D call: TRBD1 (5 bases). TRBV23-1 is annotated as an ORF whose role is uncertain. The CDR3 totals 17 residues. The germline V and J ends were trimmed by 7 bases and 7 bases, with 23 bases remaining between them. In DNA, the CDR3 is TGCGCCAGCACATTGCCGCCGGACACCTACTTAAATTCACCCCTCCACTTT. It specifies CASTLPPDTYLNSPLHF.

The CDR3 sequence: CASRMGRYGGYTF. In nucleotides, the CDR3 is TGTGCCAGCAGGATGGGTCGGTATGGTGGCTACACCTTC. The chain has TRBV19 and TRBJ1-2; D gene unclear. This CDR3 has 13 amino acids. The ends were cut back, 9 bases at V and 7 bases at J, with 18 bases in the middle. Germline values: CDR1 LNHDA, CDR2 SQIVND (reference sequence).

V gene TRBV7-3 combines with J gene TRBJ1-1; 8 nucleotides line up with TRBD1. V shed 5 bases, J shed 5 bases, and the junction held 7 bases outside the gene matches. The V gene's germline CDR1 is SGHTA and CDR2 FQGTGA. This CDR3 comprises 14 residues. The CDR3 nucleotides read TGTGCCAGCAGCCCCACAGGGGGGACGACTGAAGCTTTCTTT. Protein sequence: CASSPTGGTTEAFF.

In DNA form, the CDR3 reads TGTGCCAGCAAAGGGGTTGGAGAAAAACTGTTTTTT. Encoded protein: CASKGVGEKLFF. The genes are TRBV6-5 and TRBJ1-4; perhaps TRBD1 as D (5 bases). This CDR3 is built from 12 residues. Germline V gene data show CDR1 as MNHEY and CDR2 as SVGAGI. Trimming left V 7 bases short and J 8 bases short, with 11 bases between.

V and J are TRBV4-1 and TRBJ2-1, with 14 bases lining up with TRBD2. This CDR3 region has 18 residues. V shed 4 bases and J 8 bases; nucleotides not matched to a gene: 13. Per germline, CDR1 MGHRA and CDR2 YSYEKL. Here the CDR3 DNA reads TGCGCCAGCAGCCGAAACCTTAGACTAGCGGGGGGGCAAGATGAGCAGTTCTTC. This sequence encodes CASSRNLRLAGGQDEQFF.

This chain links TRBV2 with TRBJ2-1, with D maybe TRBD1 (6 bases). CDR1 SNHLY and CDR2 FYNNEI come from the germline V gene. Trimming removed 6 bases from V and 12 bases from J, with 27 bases in between. The CDR3 runs 16 residues. The CDR3 region is CASSGPGTPTPMGQFF. The CDR3 coding sequence is TGTGCCAGCAGCGGACCCGGGACACCCACACCCATGGGGCAGTTCTTC.

This clone has a handful of counts. This chain links TRBV5-6 with TRBJ1-4, with D possibly being TRBD1 (5 bases). Germline values: CDR1 SGHDT, CDR2 YYEEEE. Trimming took off 1 base at V and 4 bases at J, with 8 bases between the two ends. The CDR3 has 14 amino acids. DNA for the CDR3: TGTGCCAGCAGCTTGCAGGGACTTAATGAAAAACTGTTTTTT. Protein sequence: CASSLQGLNEKLFF.

This clone was seen once. This chain connects TRBV5-1 to TRBJ1-5, with D unresolved. This CDR3 is built from 13 residues. V was pared by 4 bases and J by 2 bases, with 7 bases between. The germline CDR1 and CDR2 sequences are SGHRS and YFSETQ. CDR3 nucleotide sequence: TGCGCCAGCAGCCCTGAGGGCAATCAGCCCCAGCATTTT. This encodes CASSPEGNQPQHF.

This clone was observed a handful of times. This chain links TRBV7-3 with TRBJ1-1; no clear D. The germline V gene encodes CDR1 SGHTA and CDR2 FQGTGA. V was clipped by 4 bases and J by 5 bases, with 17 bases between them. CDR3 length: 15 amino acids. This CDR3 is CASSSSGEVGTEAFF. The DNA of the CDR3 is TGTGCCAGCAGCTCCAGTGGGGAGGTGGGGACTGAAGCTTTCTTT. The full variable domain, its missing parts supplied by reference TRBV7-3 and TRBJ1-1, is GAGVSQTPSNKVTEKGKYVELRCDPISGHTALYWYRQSLGQGPEFLIYFQGTGAADDSGLPNDRFFAVRPEGSVSTLKIQRTERGDSAVYLCASSSSGEVGTEAFFGQGTRLTVV.

This clone has more than one count but fewer than ten. The rearrangement joins TRBV7-6 to TRBJ1-2, with D perhaps TRBD1 (5 bases). V dropped 6 bases and J dropped 3 bases, with 11 bases sitting between them. The germline V gene has CDR1 SGHVS and CDR2 FNYEAQ. The CDR3 is 13 amino acids. The CDR3 DNA reads as TGTGCCAGCAGTTCAGGGTCGTACTATGGCTACACCTTC. Translating gives CASSSGSYYGYTF. The whole variable domain, filled in from reference TRBV7-6 and TRBJ1-2, reads GAGVSQSPRYKVTKRGQDVALRCDPISGHVSLYWYRQALGQGPEFLTYFNYEAQQDKSGLPNDRFSAERPEGSISTLTIQRTEQRDSAMYRCASSSGSYYGYTFGSGTRLTVV.

The chain has TRBV11-2 and TRBJ2-6, with 9 bases matching TRBD1. This CDR3 comprises 18 residues. Germline CDR1 reads SGHAT; CDR2 reads FQNNGV. V lost 1 base, J lost 0 bases, and 4 bases stayed unmatched. The CDR3 loop is CASSLGTGVPSGANVLTF. The CDR3 nucleotides read TGTGCCAGCAGCTTAGGGACAGGGGTCCCCTCTGGGGCCAACGTCCTGACTTTC.

The J gene is TRBJ2-1, the V gene TRBV29-1; possibly TRBD2 for D (6 bases). CDR1 is SQVTM and CDR2 is ANQGSEA in the germline V gene. Trimming shortened V by 4 bases and J by 0 bases, and 10 bases separated the two germline ends. The CDR3 extends over 14 amino acids. The chain's CDR3 is CSVVSGSSYNEQFF. The CDR3 DNA follows: TGCAGCGTTGTGTCCGGGAGCTCCTACAATGAGCAGTTCTTC.

The chain recombines TRBV6-1 with TRBJ1-6, with D tentatively TRBD1 (5 bases). Trimming pared 1 base from V and 3 bases from J, leaving 7 bases between. This CDR3 is 15 amino acids long. CDR1 is MNHNS, CDR2 SASEGT, per germline. CDR3 nucleotides: TGTGCCAGCAGTGAAGGACAGAACTATAATTCACCCCTCCACTTT. The encoded protein is CASSEGQNYNSPLHF.

The chain couples TRBV4-1 to TRBJ1-5; tentatively, D is TRBD1 (5 bases). CDR1 is MGHRA, CDR2 YSYEKL, per germline. CDR3 size: 16 residues. V was clipped by 2 bases and J by 6 bases, with 17 bases between them. CDR3 bases: TGCGCCAGCAGCCAATCGCCAGGGCCAATTCGTCAGCCCCAGCATTTT. As protein: CASSQSPGPIRQPQHF.

The genes are TRBV6-4 and TRBJ2-3; the match to TRBD2 covers 9 bases. Germline V gene data show CDR1 as MRHNA and CDR2 as SNTAGT. Trimming at V came to 6 bases and at J to 2 bases, leaving 6 bases not matched to a gene. The CDR3 is made up of 15 amino acids. CDR3 nucleotide sequence: TGTGCCAGCAGCTTAGCGGGGGCCCACACAGATACGCAGTATTTT. It specifies CASSLAGAHTDTQYF.

This chain links TRBV10-3 with TRBJ2-1; maybe TRBD2 (6 bases). The CDR3 is made up of 13 amino acids. Germline loops: CDR1 ENHRY, CDR2 SYGVKD. With 10 bases removed from V and 4 bases from J, the gap between germline ends came to 14 bases. In nucleotides, the CDR3 is TGTGCCACCGTACGGGGGTTATACAATGAGCAGTTCTTC. It is translated as CATVRGLYNEQFF.

The rearrangement uses TRBV5-6 and TRBJ2-3; perhaps TRBD1 as D (5 bases). Germline values: CDR1 SGHDT, CDR2 YYEEEE. This CDR3 has 14 amino acids. The ends were cut back, 9 bases at V and 1 base at J, with 15 bases in the middle. The CDR3 bases are TGTGCCACCGTTTTTGGGGCCCGCACAGATACGCAGTATTTT. It yields the protein CATVFGARTDTQYF.

This clone was observed a handful of times. The chain links TRBV10-1 to TRBJ1-4; TRBD1 aligns across 7 bases. Germline CDR1 and CDR2: WNHNN and SYGVQD (reference sequence). Trimming at V came to 3 bases and at J to 3 bases, leaving 1 base not matched to a gene. The length of the CDR3 is 14 residues. This CDR3 reads CASSDGTANEKLFF. CDR3 DNA: TGCGCCAGCAGTGACGGGACAGCTAATGAAAAACTGTTTTTT.

The chain is built from TRBV10-3 and TRBJ2-3, with a possible D match to TRBD2 (5 bases). V was cut by 6 bases and J by 6 bases, with 19 bases left in between. The CDR3 sequence is 15 residues long. Germline V gene sequence: CDR1 ENHRY, CDR2 SYGVKD. DNA for the CDR3: TGTGCCATCAGGCCTCCCGGTACTAGATGGGATACGCAGTATTTT. As protein: CAIRPPGTRWDTQYF.

The chain combines TRBV10-3 with TRBJ1-2; D call uncertain. Germline-derived CDR1 and CDR2 are ENHRY and SYGVKD. The CDR3 contains 13 residues. V lost 0 bases and J 4 bases, leaving 6 bases between the germline ends. DNA of the CDR3: TGTGCCATCAGTGAGTCGAGGATCTATGGCTACACCTTC. Its protein product is CAISESRIYGYTF.

The chain recombines TRBV19 with TRBJ1-1; possible D gene TRBD1, 6 bases. Trimming removed 6 bases from V and 2 bases from J, with 10 bases in between. This CDR3 is 13 amino acids long. Germline CDR1 and CDR2: LNHDA and SQIVND (reference sequence). The CDR3 here is CASSPGQNTEAFF. CDR3 coding DNA: TGTGCCAGTAGCCCGGGACAAAACACTGAAGCTTTCTTT. The full variable domain, rest sourced from reference TRBV19 and TRBJ1-1, is DGGITQSPKYLFRKEGQNVTLSCEQNLNHDAMYWYRQDPGQGLRLIYYSQIVNDFQKGDIAEGYSVSREKKESFPLTVTSAQKNPTAFYLCASSPGQNTEAFFGQGTRLTVV.

The chain combines TRBV11-2 with TRBJ2-1, with 9 positions matching TRBD2. The CDR3 covers 15 residues. The trim removed 5 bases at V and 8 bases at J, leaving 10 bases unmatched. CDR1 and CDR2 from the germline V gene are SGHAT and FQNNGV. DNA for the CDR3: TGTGCCAGCAGCAGCTCTAGCGGGGCATCGGATGAGCAGTTCTTC. It specifies CASSSSSGASDEQFF.

In DNA form, the CDR3 reads TGTGCCAGCAGTCCCCCTTTGGGGCTGGATCAGCCCCAGCATTTT. Its protein product is CASSPPLGLDQPQHF. V and J are TRBV28 and TRBJ1-5; D might be TRBD1 (5 bases). V shed 5 bases and J shed 5 bases, with 16 bases lying between them. Germline CDR1 is MDHEN and CDR2 is SYDVKM. The CDR3 runs 15 residues. The full variable domain, completed using reference TRBV28 and TRBJ1-5, is DVKVTQSSRYLVKRTGEKVFLECVQDMDHENMFWYRQDPGLGLRLIYFSYDVKMKEKGDIPEGYSVSREKKERFSLILESASTNQTSMYLCASSPPLGLDQPQHFGDGTRLSIL.

The chain employs TRBV2 and TRBJ1-5, with 10 positions matching TRBD1. Trimming cost V 7 bases and J 5 bases; bases outside gene matches: 5. The CDR3 totals 14 residues. CDR1 and CDR2 from the germline V gene are SNHLY and FYNNEI. The CDR3 DNA is TGTGCCAGCAAGCAGGACAGGGGGTATCAGCCCCAGCATTTT. Amino acids: CASKQDRGYQPQHF.

V and J are TRBV9 and TRBJ2-5; 7 nucleotides agree with TRBD2. The CDR3 is 15 amino acids. With V trimmed by 0 bases and J by 1 base, 3 bases remained unmatched. CDR1 is SGDLS and CDR2 is YYNGEE in the germline V gene. CDR3: CASSVGGGPQETQYF. The DNA of the CDR3 is TGTGCCAGCAGCGTAGGGGGGGGACCCCAAGAGACCCAGTACTTC.

The chain employs TRBV27 and TRBJ2-7, with D possibly TRBD1 on 5 matching bases. The CDR3 runs to 13 residues. Germline-derived CDR1 and CDR2 are MNHEY and SMNVEV (reference sequence). V lost 5 bases, J lost 4 bases, and 12 bases lay in between. CDR3 coding DNA: TGTGCCAGCAGTACCCGGACAAAATACGAGCAGTACTTC. It codes for CASSTRTKYEQYF.